These 30 T cell receptor beta chains originate from one sample sequenced in a study of T cell responses to AZD1222 COVID-19 vaccine. Libraries were prepared by immunoSEQ multiplex PCR; TCRdb keeps only in-frame clonotypes and omits some of them. The sample yields 15,000 to 20,000 clones, approximately 80% seen once. Material: peripheral blood, obtained 28 days after the second AZD1222 dose. The receptors come from an adult who received the AZD1222 COVID-19 vaccine.

This sequence joins TRBV4-2 and TRBJ2-2; 12 nucleotides line up with TRBD2. V was clipped by 3 bases and J by 2 bases; unmatched bases: 4. Germline CDR1 is LGHNA and CDR2 is YNFKEQ. This CDR3 has 17 amino acids. The CDR3 is CASSQRLAGVNTGELFF. CDR3 nucleotide sequence: TGTGCCAGCAGCCAGAGACTAGCGGGGGTCAACACCGGGGAGCTGTTTTTT.

J is TRBJ2-5 and V is TRBV2; D may match TRBD1 or TRBD2 (5 bases each). V gave up 10 bases and J gave up 4 bases, with 22 bases separating them. Looked up from germline, CDR1 is SNHLY and CDR2 is FYNNEI. The CDR3 contains 15 residues. The CDR3 sequence: CATRPGTLSGETQYF. CDR3 nucleotide sequence: TGTGCCACCCGACCCGGGACCCTCTCGGGAGAGACCCAGTACTTC. The whole variable domain, filled in from reference TRBV2 and TRBJ2-5, reads EPEVTQTPSHQVTQMGQEVILRCVPISNHLYFYWYRQILGQKVEFLVSFYNNEISEKSEIFDDQFSVERPDGSNFTLKIRSTKLEDSAMYFCATRPGTLSGETQYFGPGTRLLVL.

The chain couples TRBV19 to TRBJ2-6; the D gene is possibly TRBD1 (5 bases). The germline V gene has CDR1 LNHDA and CDR2 SQIVND (reference sequence). The CDR3 extends over 16 amino acids. The V end was cut by 3 bases, the J end by 2 bases, with 11 bases between. The CDR3: CASSILGAPGANVLTF. Written as DNA, the CDR3 is TGTGCCAGTAGTATCCTTGGGGCGCCTGGGGCCAACGTCCTGACTTTC.

This clone was counted between two and nine times. The chain uses TRBV9 and TRBJ2-2; 9 bases match TRBD1. Germline CDR1 and CDR2: SGDLS and YYNGEE. Trimming took 3 bases from V and 3 from J; bases not matched to a gene: 6. CDR3 length: 16 residues. The CDR3 here is CASSGTGTGYTGELFF. As DNA, the CDR3 is TGTGCCAGCAGCGGGACCGGGACAGGGTACACCGGGGAGCTGTTTTTT. Combining the CDR3 with reference TRBV9 and TRBJ2-2 gives the whole variable domain DSGVTQTPKHLITATGQRVTLRCSPRSGDLSVYWYQQSLDQGLQFLIQYYNGEERAKGNILERFSAQQFPDLHSELNLSSLELGDSALYFCASSGTGTGYTGELFFGEGSRLTVL.

This clone has a single count. The V and J genes are TRBV15 and TRBJ1-5; maybe TRBD1 (5 bases). CDR1 is LNHNV, CDR2 YYDKDF, per germline (reference sequence). Trimming pared 5 bases from V and 4 bases from J, leaving 18 bases between. CDR3 length: 16 residues. DNA for the CDR3: TGTGCCACCAGCTGGCACACCGGGGCCCGAAATCAGCCCCAGCATTTT. This sequence encodes CATSWHTGARNQPQHF. The variable domain in full, completed from reference TRBV15 and TRBJ1-5, reads DAMVIQNPRYQVTQFGKPVTLSCSQTLNHNVMYWYQQKSSQAPKLLFHYYDKDFNNEADTPDNFQSRRPNTSFCFLDIRSPGLGDTAMYLCATSWHTGARNQPQHFGDGTRLSIL.

This chain uses TRBV25-1 with TRBJ1-1; 8 nucleotides line up with TRBD1. Germline-derived CDR1 and CDR2 are MGHDK and SYGVNS. V lost 2 bases to trimming and J lost 3 bases; unmatched junction nucleotides: 11. CDR3 size: 17 residues. The CDR3 protein is CASSEPGGKLWDTEAFF. The CDR3 nucleotides are TGTGCCAGCAGTGAACCAGGGGGCAAGTTGTGGGACACTGAAGCTTTCTTT. The full variable domain, in which reference TRBV25-1 and TRBJ1-1 provide the parts outside the CDR3, is EADIYQTPRYLVIGTGKKITLECSQTMGHDKMYWYQQDPGMELHLIHYSYGVNSTEKGDLSSESTVSRIRTEHFPLTLESARPSHTSQYLCASSEPGGKLWDTEAFFGQGTRLTVV.

V usage is TRBV7-3 and J usage is TRBJ1-1, with 7 positions matching TRBD1. This CDR3 comprises 14 residues. Germline loops: CDR1 SGHTA, CDR2 FQGTGA. The V segment lost 4 bases and the J segment 5 bases; nucleotides outside the gene matches: 7. CDR3 nucleotide sequence: TGTGCCAGCAGCTCAGGGGACAGCGGGACTGAAGCTTTCTTT. Translation: CASSSGDSGTEAFF. The entire variable domain, with the rest obtained from reference TRBV7-3 and TRBJ1-1, is as follows: GAGVSQTPSNKVTEKGKYVELRCDPISGHTALYWYRQSLGQGPEFLIYFQGTGAADDSGLPNDRFFAVRPEGSVSTLKIQRTERGDSAVYLCASSSGDSGTEAFFGQGTRLTVV.

This clone was seen once. The DNA of the CDR3 is TGTGCCAGCACACCTTTGTTTTATAGCAATCAGCCCCAGCATTTT. Its translation is CASTPLFYSNQPQHF. The chain links TRBV28 to TRBJ1-5; D is undetermined. Germline V gene data show CDR1 as MDHEN and CDR2 as SYDVKM. V was cut by 7 bases and J by 0 bases, with 13 bases left in between. The CDR3 has 15 amino acids.

This chain links TRBV6-5 with TRBJ1-1; D gene unclear. The CDR3 totals 13 residues. V shed 2 bases and J shed 5 bases, with 9 bases lying between them. Germline CDR1 is MNHEY and CDR2 is SVGAGI. The CDR3 is CASSYVSPTEAFF. The DNA of the CDR3 is TGTGCCAGCAGTTACGTTTCGCCGACTGAAGCTTTCTTT.

The V gene is TRBV6-5, the J gene TRBJ2-7; D remains ambiguous. CDR1 and CDR2 from the germline V gene are MNHEY and SVGAGI. The length of the CDR3 is 12 residues. Trimming removed 5 bases from V and 0 bases from J, with 5 bases in between. Written as DNA, the CDR3 is TGTGCCAGCAGTCGGCTCTCCTACGAGCAGTACTTC. Protein product: CASSRLSYEQYF.

This clone has only one observation. The V call is TRBV14, the J call TRBJ1-5; D uncertain. CDR1 and CDR2 (germline): SGHDN, FVKESK. The CDR3 totals 13 residues. Trimming shortened V by 0 bases and J by 7 bases, and 7 bases separated the two germline ends. The CDR3 sequence: CASSQDLTQPQHF. The DNA for the CDR3 is TGTGCCAGCAGCCAAGATCTGACGCAGCCCCAGCATTTT.

This clone was detected once. The chain uses TRBV7-2 and TRBJ2-3; 9 positions agree with TRBD1. This CDR3 comprises 16 residues. V was pared by 2 bases and J by 4 bases, with 7 bases of the junction left unmatched. Germline CDR1 SGHTA, CDR2 FQGNSA. CDR3 sequence: CASSLWGQGMSDTQYF. CDR3 coding DNA: TGTGCCAGCAGCTTATGGGGACAGGGCATGTCAGATACGCAGTATTTT.

V usage is TRBV7-2 and J usage is TRBJ2-7; D is undetermined. Looked up from germline, CDR1 is SGHTA and CDR2 is FQGNSA. This CDR3 has 15 amino acids. Trimming left V 5 bases short and J 0 bases short, with 14 bases between. CDR3 sequence (DNA): TGTGCCAGCAGCACACGGGTCAGGAACTCCTACGAGCAGTACTTC. Residues: CASSTRVRNSYEQYF.

The V call is TRBV7-8, the J call TRBJ2-1; D possibly corresponds to TRBD2 (6 bases). Germline V gives CDR1 SGHVS, CDR2 FQNEAQ. Trimming cost V 3 bases and J 6 bases, with 15 bases left between them. This CDR3 region has 15 residues. The CDR3 loop reads CASSFGGPIFNEQFF. CDR3 nucleotides: TGTGCCAGCAGCTTCGGGGGTCCCATCTTCAATGAGCAGTTCTTC.

The V gene is TRBV7-8, the J gene TRBJ2-5; D is unresolved. The germline V gene has CDR1 SGHVS and CDR2 FQNEAQ. The CDR3 spans 15 residues. Trimming stripped 6 bases from V and 3 bases from J, with 17 bases between. The CDR3 sequence is CASRQSRDPKETQYF. The DNA for the CDR3 is TGTGCCAGCAGGCAATCTAGAGATCCGAAAGAGACCCAGTACTTC.

The rearrangement links TRBV30 to TRBJ1-5, with TRBD1 as a possible D gene (5 bases). The CDR3 runs to 12 residues. Germline V gene data show CDR1 as GTSNPN and CDR2 as SVGIG (reference sequence). Trimming removed 5 bases from V and 7 bases from J, with 12 bases in between. The CDR3 region is CAWGQGVQPQHF. Here the CDR3 DNA reads TGTGCCTGGGGGCAGGGAGTGCAGCCCCAGCATTTT.

The count of this clone is one. This chain connects TRBV30 to TRBJ1-4; D not resolved. V was cut by 1 base and J by 6 bases, with 9 bases left in between. Looked up from germline, CDR1 is GTSNPN and CDR2 is SVGIG (reference sequence). The CDR3 length is 13 residues. This CDR3 is CAWSGGSDEKLFF. The CDR3 nucleotides read TGTGCCTGGAGTGGAGGGTCGGATGAAAAACTGTTTTTT.

V and J are TRBV7-9 and TRBJ1-1; D may be TRBD1 (5 bases). Germline CDR1 is SEHNR and CDR2 is FQNEAQ (reference sequence). The CDR3 is made up of 16 amino acids. Between the trimmed V and J ends, which lost 5 bases and 8 bases, there was a span of 24 bases. CDR3 loop: CASSPGSGPFAREAFF. DNA of the CDR3: TGTGCCAGCAGCCCCGGGTCGGGACCGTTCGCACGGGAAGCTTTCTTT.

The rearrangement uses TRBV18 and TRBJ1-1; a weak D match, TRBD1 (5 bases). The CDR3 contains 17 residues. In germline, CDR1 is KGHSH, CDR2 LQKENI. Deletions cut 0 bases from V and 1 base from J, with 15 bases between. This CDR3 is CASSPPQGGHGNTEAFF. CDR3 DNA sequence: TGTGCCAGCTCACCACCCCAGGGCGGCCATGGGAACACTGAAGCTTTCTTT.

This clone turned up a few times. V usage is TRBV12-5 and J usage is TRBJ2-1; 7 bases are shared with TRBD1. CDR1 and CDR2 (germline): LGHNT, FRNRAP. J was trimmed by 7 bases and V by 7 bases; bases with no gene match: 7. The CDR3 runs to 13 residues. Here the CDR3 reads CASARTGGNEQFF. The CDR3 region has the DNA TGTGCTAGTGCCCGGACAGGAGGTAATGAGCAGTTCTTC.

The rearrangement joins TRBV6-1 to TRBJ1-1; a possible D gene is TRBD1 (5 bases). Between the trimmed V and J ends, which lost 3 bases and 0 bases, there was a span of 8 bases. The CDR3 totals 14 residues. Germline values: CDR1 MNHNS, CDR2 SASEGT. CDR3 nucleotide sequence: TGTGCCAGCAGTGAGAAGGGGATGAACACTGAAGCTTTCTTT. It yields the protein CASSEKGMNTEAFF.

A single count supports this clone. The rearrangement links TRBV7-3 to TRBJ2-6; unclear D gene. Germline V CDR1 and CDR2: SGHTA, FQGTGA. This CDR3 has 14 residues. V lost 8 bases and J 1 base, leaving 9 bases between the germline ends. CDR3 amino acids: CASALGSGANVLTF. CDR3 coding DNA: TGTGCCAGCGCCTTAGGGTCTGGGGCCAACGTCCTGACTTTC.

The chain links TRBV12-3 or TRBV12-4 to TRBJ1-6, with D perhaps TRBD1 (5 bases). V dropped 6 bases and J dropped 14 bases, with 14 bases sitting between them. The CDR3 length is 12 residues. CDR3 loop: CASSRTGATLHF. The DNA of the CDR3 is TGTGCCAGCAGCCGAACAGGAGCAACCCTCCACTTT.

The rearrangement uses TRBV9 and TRBJ2-2; D uncertain. The CDR3 is made up of 16 amino acids. Germline V gene data show CDR1 as SGDLS and CDR2 as YYNGEE. V lost 3 bases and J lost 4, with 16 bases in between. The CDR3 loop reads CASSARGLDVTGELFF. As DNA, the CDR3 is TGTGCCAGCAGCGCAAGAGGATTGGACGTCACCGGGGAGCTGTTTTTT.

The CDR3 is CASTRGSRAYTEAFF. The CDR3 region has the DNA TGTGCCAGTACCAGAGGGAGCAGGGCGTACACTGAAGCTTTCTTT. The chain is built from TRBV19 and TRBJ1-1; weak D call: TRBD1 (5 bases). V shed 7 bases and J shed 3 bases, with 18 bases lying between them. The CDR3 has 15 amino acids. CDR1 and CDR2 from the germline V gene are LNHDA and SQIVND (reference sequence).

In DNA, the CDR3 is TGTGCCAGCAGCCGAGTAGTGGTAGCGGGAGGAAGCTCCTACGAGCAGTACTTC. It is translated as CASSRVVVAGGSSYEQYF. The rearrangement uses TRBV6-6 and TRBJ2-7, with 10 bases lining up with TRBD2. Germline V gene lookup returns CDR1 MNHNY and CDR2 SVGAGI (reference sequence). This CDR3 has 18 residues. Losses at the gene ends were 6 bases for V and 0 bases for J; bases not matched to a gene: 14.

The chain has TRBV6-5 and TRBJ1-2; D gene ambiguous. V lost 0 bases to trimming and J lost 4 bases, with 6 bases between them. The CDR3 sequence is 13 residues long. Germline-derived CDR1 and CDR2 are MNHEY and SVGAGI. The CDR3 loop reads CASSYSVGYGYTF. The CDR3 DNA follows: TGTGCCAGCAGTTACTCGGTCGGCTATGGCTACACCTTC.

This clone was seen more than once but under ten times. The V gene is TRBV5-1, the J gene TRBJ2-1; D is uncertain. The CDR3 totals 11 residues. V shed 6 bases and J shed 8 bases, with 9 bases lying between them. CDR1 SGHRS and CDR2 YFSETQ come from the germline V gene. CDR3 amino acids: CASIEGHEQFF. The CDR3 coding sequence is TGCGCCAGCATCGAAGGTCATGAGCAGTTCTTC.

This clone appeared once. The chain couples TRBV6-5 to TRBJ1-2; unclear D gene. Trimming cost V 0 bases and J 6 bases, with 11 bases left between them. CDR3 length: 14 residues. The germline gives CDR1 MNHEY, CDR2 SVGAGI. The CDR3 DNA is TGTGCCAGCAGTTACTCGCAGGAGGATCATGGCTACACCTTC. This gives the protein CASSYSQEDHGYTF.

Remarks on this clone: The germline gene is not matched at one end of the junction; a read error may be the cause. The rearrangement joins TRBV7-2 to TRBJ2-2, with TRBD2 matching 11 bases. Germline V lookup: CDR1 SGHTA, CDR2 FQGNSA. This CDR3 is 15 amino acids long. Written as DNA, the CDR3 is TGTGCCAGCAGCGTAGCGGGAGGGCCCACCGGGGAGCTGTTTTTT. This gives the protein CASSVAGGPTGELFF.